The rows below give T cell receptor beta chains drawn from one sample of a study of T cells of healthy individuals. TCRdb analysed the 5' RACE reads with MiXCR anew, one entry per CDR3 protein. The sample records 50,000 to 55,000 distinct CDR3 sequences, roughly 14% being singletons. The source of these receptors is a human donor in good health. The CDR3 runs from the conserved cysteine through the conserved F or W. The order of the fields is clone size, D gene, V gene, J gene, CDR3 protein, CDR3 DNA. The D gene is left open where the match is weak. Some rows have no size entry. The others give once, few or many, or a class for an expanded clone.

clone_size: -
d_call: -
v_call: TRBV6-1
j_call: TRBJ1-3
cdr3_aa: CASSGGLSGNTIYF
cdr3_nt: TGTGCCAGCAGTGGGGGACTCTCTGGAAACACCATATATTTT

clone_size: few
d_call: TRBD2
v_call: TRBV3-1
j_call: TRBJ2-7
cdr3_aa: CASSQGLAVAPNPYEQYF
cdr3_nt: TGTGCCAGCAGCCAAGGACTAGCGGTAGCCCCGAACCCCTACGAGCAGTACTTC

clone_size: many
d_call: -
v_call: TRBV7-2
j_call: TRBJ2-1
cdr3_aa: CASRLTLNEQFF
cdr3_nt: TGTGCCAGCAGACTTACCCTAAATGAGCAGTTCTTC

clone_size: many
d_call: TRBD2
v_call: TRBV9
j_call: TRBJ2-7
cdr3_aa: CASSVGREASYEQYF
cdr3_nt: TGTGCCAGCAGCGTAGGACGGGAGGCCTCCTACGAGCAGTACTTC

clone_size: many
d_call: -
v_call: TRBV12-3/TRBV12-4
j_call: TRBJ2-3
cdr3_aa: CASSLEPDTQYF
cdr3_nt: TGTGCCAGCAGTTTAGAGCCAGATACGCAGTATTTT

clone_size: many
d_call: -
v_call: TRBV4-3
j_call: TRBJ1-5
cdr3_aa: CASSQGPNQPQHF
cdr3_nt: TGCGCCAGCAGCCAAGGTCCGAATCAGCCCCAGCATTTT

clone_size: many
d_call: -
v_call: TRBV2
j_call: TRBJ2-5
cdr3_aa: CASSPPEGQETQYF
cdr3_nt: TGTGCCAGCAGCCCCCCGGAGGGCCAAGAGACCCAGTACTTC

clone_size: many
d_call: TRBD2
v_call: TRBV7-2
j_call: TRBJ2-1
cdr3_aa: CASSLVGGGANNEQFF
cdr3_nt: TGTGCCAGCAGCTTAGTAGGCGGGGGGGCCAACAATGAGCAGTTCTTC

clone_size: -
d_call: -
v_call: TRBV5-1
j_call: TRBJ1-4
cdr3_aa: CASSSDGTQNEKLFF
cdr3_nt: TGCGCCAGCAGCTCGGACGGTACCCAAAATGAAAAACTGTTTTTT

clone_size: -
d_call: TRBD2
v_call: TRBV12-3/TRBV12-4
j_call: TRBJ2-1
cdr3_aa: CASRGLADEQFF
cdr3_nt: TGTGCCAGCAGAGGACTAGCGGATGAGCAGTTCTTC

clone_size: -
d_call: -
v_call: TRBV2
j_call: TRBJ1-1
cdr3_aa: CASSEYGTEAFF
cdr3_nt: TGTGCCAGCAGTGAATACGGGACAGAAGCTTTCTTT

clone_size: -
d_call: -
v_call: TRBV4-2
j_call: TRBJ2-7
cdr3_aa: CASSQDAVQPFYEQYF
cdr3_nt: TGTGCCAGCAGCCAAGATGCCGTGCAGCCATTCTACGAGCAGTACTTC

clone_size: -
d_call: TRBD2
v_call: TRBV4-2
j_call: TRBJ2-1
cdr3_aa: CASSRPGGTSGYNEQFF
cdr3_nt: TGTGCCAGCAGCCGTCCCGGTGGGACTAGCGGCTACAATGAGCAGTTCTTC

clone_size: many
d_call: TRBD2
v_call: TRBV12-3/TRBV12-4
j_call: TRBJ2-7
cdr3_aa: CASSLRAGGAYEQYF
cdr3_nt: TGTGCCAGCAGTTTACGAGCGGGAGGCGCCTACGAGCAGTACTTC

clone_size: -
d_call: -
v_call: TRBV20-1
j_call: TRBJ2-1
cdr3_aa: CSASPQVYINEQFF
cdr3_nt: TGCAGTGCTAGCCCCCAGGTTTATATCAATGAGCAGTTCTTC

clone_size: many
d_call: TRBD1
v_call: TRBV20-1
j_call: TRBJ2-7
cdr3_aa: CSARDTRTGGREQYF
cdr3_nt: TGCAGTGCTAGAGATACCAGGACAGGGGGCCGAGAGCAGTACTTC

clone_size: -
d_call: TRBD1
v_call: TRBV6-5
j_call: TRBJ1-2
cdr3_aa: CASSYREGSGTGERYGYTF
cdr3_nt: TGTGCCAGCAGTTACCGGGAGGGGTCGGGGACAGGGGAGAGATATGGCTACACCTTC

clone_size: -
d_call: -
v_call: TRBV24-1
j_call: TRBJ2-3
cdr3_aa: CATSDWSGAQPNTQYF
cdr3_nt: TGTGCCACCAGTGATTGGAGCGGTGCCCAGCCGAATACGCAGTATTTT

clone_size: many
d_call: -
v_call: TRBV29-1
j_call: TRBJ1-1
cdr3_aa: CSIRKTNTEAFF
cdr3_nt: TGCAGTATACGGAAAACGAACACTGAAGCTTTCTTT

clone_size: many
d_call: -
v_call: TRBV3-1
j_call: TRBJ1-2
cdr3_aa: CASSQGQSVGYTF
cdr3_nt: TGTGCCAGCAGCCAAGGGCAATCCGTGGGCTACACCTTC

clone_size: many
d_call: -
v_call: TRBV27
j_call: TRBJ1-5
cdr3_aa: CASSFLGQPQHF
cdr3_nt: TGTGCCAGCAGTTTCCTGGGTCAGCCCCAGCATTTT

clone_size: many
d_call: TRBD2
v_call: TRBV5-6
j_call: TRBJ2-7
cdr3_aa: CASSPGGDGRYEQYF
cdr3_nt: TGTGCCAGCAGCCCCGGGGGGGACGGGAGATACGAGCAGTACTTC

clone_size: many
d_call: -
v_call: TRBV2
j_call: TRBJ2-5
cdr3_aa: CASSRTAALKETQYF
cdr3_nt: TGTGCCAGCAGTCGGACGGCGGCGTTGAAAGAGACCCAGTACTTC

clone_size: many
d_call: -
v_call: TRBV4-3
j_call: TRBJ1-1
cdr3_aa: CASSQEEWTEAFF
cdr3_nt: TGCGCCAGCAGCCAAGAAGAGTGGACTGAAGCTTTCTTT

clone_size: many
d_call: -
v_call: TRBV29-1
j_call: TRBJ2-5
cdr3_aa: CSVERARSEGTQYF
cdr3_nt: TGCAGCGTTGAAAGGGCTAGGAGCGAGGGGACCCAGTACTTC

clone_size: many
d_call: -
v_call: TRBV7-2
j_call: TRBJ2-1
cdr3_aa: CASSTLHVWGRNEQFF
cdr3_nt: TGTGCCAGCAGCACCCTCCATGTCTGGGGGCGGAATGAGCAGTTCTTC

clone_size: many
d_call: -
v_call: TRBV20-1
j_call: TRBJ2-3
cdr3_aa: CSARISDTQYF
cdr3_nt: TGCAGTGCTAGGATCTCAGATACGCAGTATTTT

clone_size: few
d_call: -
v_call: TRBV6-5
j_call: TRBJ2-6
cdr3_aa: CASSLSGANVLTF
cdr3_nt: TGTGCCAGCAGCCTCTCTGGGGCCAACGTCCTGACTTTC

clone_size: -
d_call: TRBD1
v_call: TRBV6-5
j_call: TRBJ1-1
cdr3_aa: CASSPGGGYTEAFF
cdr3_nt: TGTGCCAGCAGTCCAGGGGGAGGGTACACTGAAGCTTTCTTT

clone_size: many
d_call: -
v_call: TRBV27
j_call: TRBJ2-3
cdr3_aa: CASSLSYTDTQYF
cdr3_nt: TGTGCCAGCAGTTTATCTTACACAGATACGCAGTATTTT

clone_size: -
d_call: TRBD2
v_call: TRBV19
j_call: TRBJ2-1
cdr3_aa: CASSPGTRDNEQFF
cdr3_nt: TGTGCCAGTAGTCCCGGGACTAGAGACAATGAGCAGTTCTTC

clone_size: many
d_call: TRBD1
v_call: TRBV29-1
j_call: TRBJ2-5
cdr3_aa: CSAGTGGETQYF
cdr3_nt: TGCAGCGCCGGGACAGGGGGTGAGACCCAGTACTTC

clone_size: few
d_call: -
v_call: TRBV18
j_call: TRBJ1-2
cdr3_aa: CASSPDWGDYGYTF
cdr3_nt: TGTGCCAGCTCACCAGATTGGGGGGACTATGGCTACACCTTC

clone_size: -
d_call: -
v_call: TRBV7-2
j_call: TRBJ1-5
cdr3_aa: CASSTQGRQPQHF
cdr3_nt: TGTGCCAGCAGCACTCAGGGACGTCAGCCCCAGCATTTT

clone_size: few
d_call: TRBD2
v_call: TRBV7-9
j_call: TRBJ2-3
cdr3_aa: CASSPAGGLMTQYF
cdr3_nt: TGTGCCAGCAGCCCAGCGGGGGGGCTGATGACGCAGTATTTT

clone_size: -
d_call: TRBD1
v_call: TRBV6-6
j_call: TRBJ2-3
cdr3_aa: CASSGQARDTQYF
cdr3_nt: TGTGCCAGCAGTGGACAGGCTAGAGATACGCAGTATTTT

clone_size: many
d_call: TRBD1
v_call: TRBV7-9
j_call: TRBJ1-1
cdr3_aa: CASSRQGAEAFF
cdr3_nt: TGTGCCAGCAGCCGACAGGGGGCTGAAGCTTTCTTT

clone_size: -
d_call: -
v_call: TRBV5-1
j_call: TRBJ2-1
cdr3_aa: CASSTATGTPYNEQFF
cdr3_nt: TGCGCCAGCAGCACCGCTACCGGGACCCCGTACAATGAGCAGTTCTTC

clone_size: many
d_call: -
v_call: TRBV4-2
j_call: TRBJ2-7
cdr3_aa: CASSQPSVGEQYF
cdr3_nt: TGTGCCAGCAGCCAGCCCTCGGTAGGCGAGCAGTACTTC

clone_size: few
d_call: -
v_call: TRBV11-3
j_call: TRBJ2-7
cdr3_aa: CASSPLRVSSSYEQYF
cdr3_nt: TGTGCCAGCAGCCCTCTACGGGTCTCGAGCTCCTACGAGCAGTACTTC

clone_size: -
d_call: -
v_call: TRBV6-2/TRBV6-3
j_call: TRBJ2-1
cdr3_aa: CASSFYQEPYNEQFF
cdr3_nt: TGTGCCAGCAGTTTCTATCAGGAGCCCTACAATGAGCAGTTCTTC

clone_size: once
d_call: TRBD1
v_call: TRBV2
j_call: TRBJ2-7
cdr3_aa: CASSEGTGGAYEQYF
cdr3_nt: TGTGCCAGCAGTGAAGGGACAGGGGGGGCCTACGAGCAGTACTTC

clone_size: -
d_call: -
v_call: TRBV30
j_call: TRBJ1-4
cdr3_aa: CAWSVTGGEKLFF
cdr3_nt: TGTGCCTGGAGTGTGACAGGAGGGGAAAAACTGTTTTTT

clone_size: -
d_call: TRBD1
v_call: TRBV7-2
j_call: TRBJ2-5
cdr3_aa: CASSPGGARETQYF
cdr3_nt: TGTGCCAGCAGCCCAGGGGGCGCCAGGGAGACCCAGTACTTC

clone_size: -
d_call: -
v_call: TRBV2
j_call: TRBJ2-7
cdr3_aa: CASSAGEQSPYEQYF
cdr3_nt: TGTGCCAGCAGTGCTGGGGAGCAATCCCCCTACGAGCAGTACTTC

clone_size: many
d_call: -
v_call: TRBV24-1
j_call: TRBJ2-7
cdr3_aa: CATSDFPDYEQYF
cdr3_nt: TGTGCCACCAGTGACTTCCCAGACTACGAGCAGTACTTC

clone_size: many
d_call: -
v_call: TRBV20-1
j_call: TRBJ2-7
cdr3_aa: CSARGGGHEQYF
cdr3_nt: TGCAGTGCTAGAGGAGGGGGACACGAGCAGTACTTC

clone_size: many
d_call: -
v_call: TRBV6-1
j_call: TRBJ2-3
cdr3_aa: CASRWTGTDTQYF
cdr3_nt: TGTGCCAGCAGATGGACAGGCACAGATACGCAGTATTTT

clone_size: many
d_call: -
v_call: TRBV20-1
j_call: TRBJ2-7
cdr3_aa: CSAAGRISSYEQYF
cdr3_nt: TGCAGTGCCGCGGGACGTATAAGCTCCTACGAGCAGTACTTC

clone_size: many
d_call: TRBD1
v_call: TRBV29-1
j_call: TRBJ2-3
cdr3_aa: CSVEAQGNADTQYF
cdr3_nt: TGCAGCGTTGAGGCACAGGGGAATGCAGATACGCAGTATTTT

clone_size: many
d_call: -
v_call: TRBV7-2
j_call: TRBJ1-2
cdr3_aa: CASSLSTGKQFNYGYTF
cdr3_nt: TGTGCCAGCAGCTTAAGTACAGGGAAACAGTTCAACTATGGCTACACCTTC

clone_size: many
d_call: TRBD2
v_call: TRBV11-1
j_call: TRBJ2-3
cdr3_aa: CASSPGLAGGGSDTQYF
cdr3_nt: TGTGCCAGCAGCCCCGGACTAGCGGGGGGAGGTTCAGATACGCAGTATTTT

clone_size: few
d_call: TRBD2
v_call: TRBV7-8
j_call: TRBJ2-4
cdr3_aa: CASSLARRLAGAKNIQYF
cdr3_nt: TGTGCCAGCAGCTTAGCGAGGCGACTAGCGGGGGCCAAAAACATTCAGTACTTC

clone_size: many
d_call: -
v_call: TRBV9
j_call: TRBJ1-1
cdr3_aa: CASSVGRNTEAFF
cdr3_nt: TGTGCCAGCAGCGTAGGAAGGAACACTGAAGCTTTCTTT

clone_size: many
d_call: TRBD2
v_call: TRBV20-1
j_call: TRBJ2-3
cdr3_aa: CSARDPRGAPDTQYF
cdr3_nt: TGCAGTGCTAGAGATCCGCGGGGGGCCCCAGATACGCAGTATTTT

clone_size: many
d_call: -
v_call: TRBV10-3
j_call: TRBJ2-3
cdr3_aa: CAISSGDTDTQYF
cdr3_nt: TGTGCCATCAGCTCGGGGGACACAGATACGCAGTATTTT

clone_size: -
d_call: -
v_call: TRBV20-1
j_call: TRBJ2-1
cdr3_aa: CSANSWQDENEQFF
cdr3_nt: TGCAGCGCGAACTCATGGCAGGATGAGAATGAGCAGTTCTTC